The 13 T cell receptor beta chains presented below share a single source sample, sequenced in a study of CD8 T cells in ankylosing spondylitis. Study conclusions and caveats: In ankylosing spondylitis blood, a motif of about eight highly homologous TCR beta variants appeared characteristic.

TCRdb re-called the 5' RACE reads through MiXCR, storing one row per CDR3 protein. The sample gives hundreds of thousands of distinct CDR3 sequences, approximately 26% of which show up once; roughly 0.8% is in the top ten. No antigen has been assigned to these receptors. Sequenced material: blood, either unsorted or a sorted T cell fraction (not recorded which). These receptors were collected from a male donor with ankylosing spondylitis.

This clonotype was detected only a few times. The chain employs TRBV20-1 and TRBJ1-3; D is possibly TRBD1 (6 bases). CDR3 length: 12 amino acids. Between the trimmed V and J ends, which lost 8 bases and 2 bases, there was a span of 10 bases. The V gene's germline CDR1 is DFQATT and CDR2 SNEGSKA (reference sequence). The CDR3 DNA reads as TGCAGTTCGGGGGGGCCTGGAAACACCATATATTTT. It yields the protein CSSGGPGNTIYF.

This clonotype was observed a handful of times. This chain joins TRBV6-5 and TRBJ1-5; possible D gene TRBD1, 6 bases. Germline loops: CDR1 MNHEY, CDR2 SVGAGI. With 1 base removed from V and 4 bases from J, the gap between germline ends came to 20 bases. The CDR3 sequence is 18 residues long. The CDR3 region has the DNA TGTGCCAGCAGTTACTTCCTCGCAGACAGGAAGATGAATCAGCCCCAGCATTTT. As protein: CASSYFLADRKMNQPQHF.

This clonotype was counted a few times. This chain uses TRBV20-1 with TRBJ1-1; D is possibly TRBD1 (6 bases). The V and J ends lost 6 bases and 0 bases respectively, with 11 bases between them. CDR1 and CDR2 (germline): DFQATT, SNEGSKA (reference sequence). The CDR3 length is 13 residues. This chain's CDR3 is CSAGGHLNTEAFF. The CDR3, as DNA: TGCAGTGCGGGGGGACACCTGAACACTGAAGCTTTCTTT.

The rearrangement links TRBV20-1 to TRBJ2-7; D is uncertain. Trimming removed 3 bases from V and 1 base from J, with 10 bases in between. Germline V lookup: CDR1 DFQATT, CDR2 SNEGSKA (reference sequence). There are 13 residues in the CDR3. The DNA of the CDR3 is TGCAGTGCTAGTCCCGGGCCGTCCTACGAGCAGTACTTC. This gives the protein CSASPGPSYEQYF.

The chain links TRBV29-1 to TRBJ2-3; D could derive from TRBD1 or TRBD2 (5 bases each). Trimming took 2 bases from V and 8 from J, leaving 20 bases between them. The CDR3 covers 15 residues. From germline, CDR1 is SQVTM and CDR2 ANQGSEA. The CDR3 DNA sequence: TGCAGCGTTGAATGGGAGAGCAGGGCCCCCGGTACGCAGTATTTT. Its translation: CSVEWESRAPGTQYF.

This clonotype has only one observation. The chain couples TRBV7-9 to TRBJ2-1, with D perhaps TRBD2 (5 bases). Trimming took 5 bases from V and 7 from J, leaving 18 bases between them. Per the germline V gene, CDR1 is SEHNR and CDR2 is FQNEAQ (reference sequence). The CDR3 is made up of 15 amino acids. CDR3 sequence (DNA): TGTGCCAGCAGCAGAACCGGAGGCCTGAGAAATGAGCAGTTCTTC. This codes for CASSRTGGLRNEQFF.

The chain employs TRBV7-9 and TRBJ2-3; TRBD2 matches 12 bases. This CDR3 has 16 amino acids. Germline V gene data show CDR1 as SEHNR and CDR2 as FQNEAQ (reference sequence). V lost 2 bases, J lost 2 bases, and 2 bases stayed unmatched. The CDR3 here is CASSLLAGGYTDTQYF. The CDR3 DNA reads TGTGCCAGCAGCTTACTAGCGGGAGGGTACACAGATACGCAGTATTTT.

J is TRBJ2-7 and V is TRBV7-9, with unresolved D. Trimming took off 3 bases at V and 6 bases at J, with 12 bases between the two ends. CDR3 size: 13 residues. Germline V gene lookup returns CDR1 SEHNR and CDR2 FQNEAQ (reference sequence). The CDR3: CASSFPGSAEQYV. CDR3 bases: TGTGCCAGCAGCTTTCCCGGATCCGCCGAGCAGTACGTC.

V usage is TRBV9 and J usage is TRBJ2-2; 10 positions agree with TRBD2. CDR3 size: 15 residues. J lost 0 bases, V lost 5 bases, and 1 base had no gene match. The germline V gene has CDR1 SGDLS and CDR2 YYNGEE. The CDR3 nucleotides are TGTGCCAGCAGACTAGCGGGACCGAACACCGGGGAGCTGTTTTTT. Translation: CASRLAGPNTGELFF.

The chain recombines TRBV29-1 with TRBJ1-1; weak D call: TRBD1 (6 bases). The CDR3 has 13 amino acids. Trimming shortened V by 6 bases and J by 6 bases, and 17 bases separated the two germline ends. Germline V gene data show CDR1 as SQVTM and CDR2 as ANQGSEA. For the CDR3, the DNA is TGCAGCGTCGAGACAGGCACCTGGTCTGAAGCTTTCTTT. Protein: CSVETGTWSEAFF.

The rearrangement joins TRBV7-6 to TRBJ2-7; a weak D match, TRBD1 (6 bases). Between the trimmed V and J ends, which lost 5 bases and 4 bases, there was a span of 9 bases. This CDR3 is 12 amino acids long. CDR1 and CDR2 from the germline V gene are SGHVS and FNYEAQ. CDR3 coding DNA: TGTGCCAGCAGCGTACAGGGTTACGAGCAGTACTTC. Protein sequence: CASSVQGYEQYF. Full variable domain (remainder filled in from reference TRBV7-6 and TRBJ2-7): GAGVSQSPRYKVTKRGQDVALRCDPISGHVSLYWYRQALGQGPEFLTYFNYEAQQDKSGLPNDRFSAERPEGSISTLTIQRTEQRDSAMYRCASSVQGYEQYFGPGTRLTVT.

The chain has TRBV11-2 and TRBJ2-7; TRBD2 matches 8 bases. From germline, CDR1 is SGHAT and CDR2 FQNNGV. The CDR3 loop spans 13 amino acids. Unmatched junction bases numbered 2, after V lost 4 bases and J lost 3 bases. As DNA, the CDR3 is TGTGCCAGCAGCTCTACTAGCGGCTACGAGCAGTACTTC. Its translation is CASSSTSGYEQYF.

The chain has TRBV10-3 and TRBJ1-2, with D possibly matching TRBD1 (6 bases). The CDR3 spans 16 residues. V shed 7 bases and J shed 3 bases, with 21 bases lying between them. In germline, CDR1 is ENHRY, CDR2 SYGVKD. CDR3 amino acids: CAITSRKGDTDYGYTF. The CDR3, as DNA: TGTGCCATCACGTCACGTAAAGGGGACACCGACTATGGCTACACCTTC.